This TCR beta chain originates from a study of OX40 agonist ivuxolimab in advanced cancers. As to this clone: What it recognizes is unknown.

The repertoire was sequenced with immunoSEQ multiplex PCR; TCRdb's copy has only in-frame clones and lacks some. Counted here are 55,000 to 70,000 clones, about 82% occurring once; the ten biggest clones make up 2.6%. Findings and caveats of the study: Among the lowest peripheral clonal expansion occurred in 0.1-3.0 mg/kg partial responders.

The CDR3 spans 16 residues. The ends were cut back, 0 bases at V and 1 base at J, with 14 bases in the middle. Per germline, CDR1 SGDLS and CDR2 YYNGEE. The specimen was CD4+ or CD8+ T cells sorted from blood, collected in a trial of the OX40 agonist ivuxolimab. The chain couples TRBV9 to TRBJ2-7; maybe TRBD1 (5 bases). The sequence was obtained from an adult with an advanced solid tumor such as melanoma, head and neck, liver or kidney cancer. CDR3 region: CASSVGPWGASYEQYF. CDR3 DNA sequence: TGTGCCAGCAGCGTAGGCCCTTGGGGCGCATCCTACGAGCAGTACTTC.